One and the same sample provided the 16 T cell receptor beta chains below, sequenced in a study of T cell clonotyping in hematopoietic cell transplantation. Profiled with immunoSEQ multiplex PCR; TCRdb holds only in-frame clones, not every one. Among under 9,000 clones listed, 90% to 97% were seen once. The sequencing used PBMCs, collected 30 days after allogeneic stem cell transplant. The receptors here all came from a male patient aged 35-50 years who had an allogeneic stem cell transplant from a related donor, so the T cells may come from the graft donor. Some clones in this sample may be carry-over from other donors' samples.

This clone was observed a single time. The chain employs TRBV11-2 and TRBJ1-5, with unresolved D. The germline V gene encodes CDR1 SGHAT and CDR2 FQNNGV. The CDR3 totals 13 residues. With 5 bases removed from V and 2 bases from J, the gap between germline ends came to 7 bases. CDR3 coding DNA: TGTGCCAGCAGCCCTGGAGGCAATCAGCCCCAGCATTTT. Encoded protein: CASSPGGNQPQHF. The entire variable domain, with the rest obtained from reference TRBV11-2 and TRBJ1-5, is as follows: EAGVAQSPRYKIIEKRQSVAFWCNPISGHATLYWYQQILGQGPKLLIQFQNNGVVDDSQLPKDRFSAERLKGVDSTLKIQPAKLEDSAVYLCASSPGGNQPQHFGDGTRLSIL.

The rearrangement uses TRBV7-9 and TRBJ2-6; a possible D gene is TRBD2 (6 bases). V lost 6 bases to trimming and J lost 4 bases, with 13 bases between them. This CDR3 region has 15 residues. Germline V gives CDR1 SEHNR, CDR2 FQNEAQ (reference sequence). CDR3 in DNA: TGTGCCAGCAGGTCGGGACTGTACGGGGCCAACGTCCTGACTTTC. Protein sequence: CASRSGLYGANVLTF. Based on the CDR3 plus reference TRBV7-9 and TRBJ2-6, the full variable domain is DTGVSQNPRHKITKRGQNVTFRCDPISEHNRLYWYRQTLGQGPEFLTYFQNEAQLEKSRLLSDRFSAERPKGSFSTLEIQRTEQGDSAMYLCASRSGLYGANVLTFGAGSRLTVL.

V is TRBV7-9 and J is TRBJ1-1, with 7 bases identical to TRBD1. Trimming took 1 base from V and 9 from J; bases not matched to a gene: 2. CDR1 SEHNR and CDR2 FQNEAQ come from the germline V gene (reference sequence). This CDR3 comprises 12 residues. The CDR3 DNA reads as TGTGCCAGCAGCTTAGAGAGGGGGCAAGCTTTCTTT. Amino acid sequence: CASSLERGQAFF.

The V and J genes are TRBV6-5 and TRBJ1-5; TRBD1 agrees at 7 bases. CDR3 length: 14 amino acids. Germline V gives CDR1 MNHEY, CDR2 SVGAGI. With 8 bases clipped from V and 7 bases from J, the junction kept 11 bases outside the gene matches. CDR3 in DNA: TGTGCCAGCGGGACAGCCACAATGGGCCAGCCCCAGCATTTT. Residues: CASGTATMGQPQHF.

The V call is TRBV6-1, the J call TRBJ1-2; TRBD1 is a possible D gene (5 bases). The germline V and J ends were trimmed by 6 bases and 2 bases, with 10 bases remaining between them. Germline V gene sequence: CDR1 MNHNS, CDR2 SASEGT. The CDR3 covers 13 residues. The CDR3 loop is CASSRAGNYGYTF. CDR3 coding DNA: TGTGCCAGCAGCAGGGCTGGGAACTATGGCTACACCTTC.

In its sample, this clone was seen once. The chain employs TRBV6-1 and TRBJ1-2, with 8 bases identical to TRBD1. J was trimmed by 3 bases and V by 3 bases; bases with no gene match: 6. This CDR3 region has 15 residues. Germline V lookup: CDR1 MNHNS, CDR2 SASEGT. This chain's CDR3 is CASSELSTGDYGYTF. In DNA, the CDR3 is TGTGCCAGCAGTGAGCTCTCGACAGGGGACTATGGCTACACCTTC.

V gene TRBV6-5 combines with J gene TRBJ1-2; a possible D gene is TRBD1 (5 bases). The V gene's germline CDR1 is MNHEY and CDR2 SVGAGI. This CDR3 has 13 residues. The V and J ends lost 4 bases and 4 bases respectively, with 10 bases between them. This chain's CDR3 is CASSSSGPYGYTF. In nucleotides, the CDR3 is TGTGCCAGCAGTTCCTCGGGGCCCTATGGCTACACCTTC.

The chain links TRBV11-3 to TRBJ1-6; D is perhaps TRBD1 (6 bases). The V end lost 4 bases, the J end lost 1 base, and 20 bases lay between the germline ends. The germline gives CDR1 SGHNT, CDR2 YENEEA. The CDR3 consists of 19 residues. CDR3 in DNA: TGTGCCAGCAGCTCCCGGGACAAGCTCCGCAAGTCCTATAATTCACCCCTCCACTTT. Amino acids: CASSSRDKLRKSYNSPLHF.

The chain has TRBV5-1 and TRBJ2-7; D remains ambiguous. The CDR3 has 13 amino acids. The V gene lost 2 bases and the J gene lost 0 bases, with 6 bases spanning the gap. CDR1 and CDR2 (germline): SGHRS, YFSETQ. CDR3 region: CASSFTVSYEQYF. The CDR3 region has the DNA TGCGCCAGCAGCTTTACAGTCTCCTACGAGCAGTACTTC.

CDR3 residues: CASSGVLGYGYTF. As DNA, the CDR3 is TGTGCCAGCAGTGGGGTTTTGGGGTATGGCTACACCTTC. The V call is TRBV6-1, the J call TRBJ1-2; D is undetermined. Germline CDR1 is MNHNS and CDR2 is SASEGT. The length of the CDR3 is 13 residues. Trimming left V 4 bases short and J 5 bases short, with 11 bases between.

The V and J genes are TRBV5-1 and TRBJ2-3; weak D call: TRBD1 (5 bases). Germline CDR1 is SGHRS and CDR2 is YFSETQ. CDR3 length equals 15 residues. The germline V and J ends were trimmed by 0 bases and 1 base, with 9 bases remaining between them. The CDR3 DNA reads TGCGCCAGCAGCTTGGCCGTAGGGGGCACAGATACGCAGTATTTT. Amino acids: CASSLAVGGTDTQYF.

The chain is built from TRBV11-3 and TRBJ2-7; D not certain. Trimming took 1 base from V and 4 from J, leaving 11 bases between them. CDR1 is SGHNT, CDR2 YENEEA, per germline. The CDR3 is 14 residues long. The DNA of the CDR3 is TGTGCCAGCAGCTTAGTGGGCAGTACTTACGAGCAGTACTTC. This gives the protein CASSLVGSTYEQYF. Together with reference TRBV11-3 and TRBJ2-7, the CDR3 gives the full variable domain: EAGVVQSPRYKIIEKKQPVAFWCNPISGHNTLYWYLQNLGQGPELLIRYENEEAVDDSQLPKDRFSAERLKGVDSTLKIQPAELGDSAVYLCASSLVGSTYEQYFGPGTRLTVT.

The rearrangement uses TRBV30 and TRBJ1-1; TRBD1 matches 7 bases. V trimming: 5 bases; J trimming: 1 base; junction bases outside the gene matches: 16. Per the germline V gene, CDR1 is GTSNPN and CDR2 is SVGIG (reference sequence). This CDR3 comprises 17 residues. The CDR3 DNA follows: TGTGCCTGGGATGAGTGGGACAGCATTACCCAGAACACTGAAGCTTTCTTT. It encodes CAWDEWDSITQNTEAFF. Full variable domain (rest looked up from reference TRBV30 and TRBJ1-1): SQTIHQWPATLVQPVGSPLSLECTVEGTSNPNLYWYRQAAGRGLQLLFYSVGIGQISSEVPQNLSASRPQDRQFILSSKKLLLSDSGFYLCAWDEWDSITQNTEAFFGQGTRLTVV.

This chain connects TRBV28 to TRBJ1-2, with unresolved D. Germline CDR1 is MDHEN and CDR2 is SYDVKM. Trimming shortened V by 3 bases and J by 2 bases, and 10 bases separated the two germline ends. This CDR3 has 14 residues. The CDR3, as DNA: TGTGCCAGCAGTTTTGGTCTACCGAACTATGGCTACACCTTC. It encodes CASSFGLPNYGYTF.

The chain links TRBV30 to TRBJ2-7; TRBD2 agrees at 8 bases. Trimming cost V 2 bases and J 7 bases; bases outside gene matches: 10. CDR3 length: 14 amino acids. CDR1 GTSNPN and CDR2 SVGIG come from the germline V gene (reference sequence). The chain's CDR3 is CAWSRGLGIREQYF. DNA for the CDR3: TGTGCCTGGAGTAGGGGACTAGGAATTCGAGAGCAGTACTTC. Supplemented by reference TRBV30 and TRBJ2-7, the full variable domain reads SQTIHQWPATLVQPVGSPLSLECTVEGTSNPNLYWYRQAAGRGLQLLFYSVGIGQISSEVPQNLSASRPQDRQFILSSKKLLLSDSGFYLCAWSRGLGIREQYFGPGTRLTVT.

The CDR3 nucleotides read TGTGCCAGCAGTATTATTACAGGGACCACTGAAGCTTTCTTT. Residues: CASSIITGTTEAFF. The V and J genes are TRBV7-2 and TRBJ1-1; a possible D gene is TRBD1 (6 bases). The germline V and J ends were trimmed by 6 bases and 4 bases, with 15 bases remaining between them. CDR3 size: 14 residues. Germline V gene lookup returns CDR1 SGHTA and CDR2 FQGNSA.